One and the same sample provided the 16 T cell receptor beta chains below, sequenced in a study of regulatory T cells in long-lasting Graves disease (dated by TCRdb to about 2021). Taken with the paper, the label for time point translates to: newly diagnosed GD, antithyroid drugs for less than 3 months. For both TCR sequencing and RNA sequencing, RNA was extracted from PBMCs in TRIzol. Library creation used multiplex PCR. Sequencing was performed on an Illumina HiSeq 4000. TCR beta libraries were built with iRepertoire HTBI primers and Arm-PCR amplification of CDR3 regions. TCRdb trimmed public reads at Q25 via fastp, called clones via MiXCR and kept in-frame beta chains. Under each unique CDR3 protein, matching rows form one entry showing the most common genes and DNA. This sample is represented by roughly 560,000 distinct CDR3 sequences; approximately 12% of them were singletons. The ten largest make up roughly 9.3% of the sample.

A further study also used this sample, focusing on T cells in Graves' hyperthyroidism and ophthalmopathy.

The sequencing used peripheral blood mononuclear cells (PBMCs), collected at new diagnosis, from a patient treated with antithyroid drugs. These receptors were taken from a woman under 40 with Graves disease. Donor details come from another sample of the same person, matched by shared clones.

The V and J genes are TRBV6-9 and TRBJ2-5; D remains ambiguous. The length of the CDR3 is 16 residues. V gave up 3 bases and J gave up 4 bases, with 18 bases separating them. Germline lookup yields CDR1 MNHGY and CDR2 SVAAGI. The CDR3 loop is CASSYHSLRGAETQYF. The CDR3 nucleotides read TGTGCCAGCAGTTACCATTCTCTGAGAGGAGCAGAGACCCAGTACTTC.

This clonotype was detected only a few times. DNA for the CDR3: TGCAGTGCTAGAGGGACAGGGGGCGCGGGAAACATTCAGTACTTC. It codes for CSARGTGGAGNIQYF. The rearrangement links TRBV20-1 to TRBJ2-4, with 11 nucleotides matching TRBD1. The V and J ends lost 1 base and 6 bases, in that order; junction bases with no gene match: 5. Germline-derived CDR1 and CDR2 are DFQATT and SNEGSKA (reference sequence). The CDR3 spans 15 residues.

This clonotype showed up many times. The chain employs TRBV6-1 and TRBJ1-2; 8 nucleotides line up with TRBD1. Germline assignment: CDR1 MNHNS and CDR2 SASEGT. The length of the CDR3 is 14 residues. The trim removed 6 bases at V and 6 bases at J, leaving 9 bases unmatched. The DNA of the CDR3 is TGTGCCAGCAGGTCCACCGGGACAGGAAATGGCTACACCTTC. This sequence encodes CASRSTGTGNGYTF.

In this sample, this clonotype turned up many times. The rearrangement joins TRBV11-1 to TRBJ2-7, with TRBD2 matching 10 bases. Trimming took 4 bases from V and 4 from J; bases not matched to a gene: 28. In germline, CDR1 is SGHAT, CDR2 FQDESV (reference sequence). This CDR3 comprises 22 residues. For the CDR3, the DNA is TGTGCCAGCAGCTCTAATTCCCTGACCGGGACTAGCGAGCTATCTTCTCCTTACGAGCAGTACTTC. Translation gives CASSSNSLTGTSELSSPYEQYF.

CDR3 sequence: CASSYKGSYSTGTLTSDYNEQFF. CDR3 nucleotide sequence: TGTGCCAGCAGTTACAAGGGGTCATATTCGACTGGGACACTTACCTCCGATTACAATGAGCAGTTCTTC. V is TRBV6-5 and J is TRBJ2-1; D is perhaps TRBD1 (6 bases). Germline CDR1 and CDR2: MNHEY and SVGAGI. The CDR3 has 23 residues. V was trimmed by 2 bases and J by 4 bases, leaving 36 bases between them.

In its sample, this clonotype was seen many times. V usage is TRBV4-2 and J usage is TRBJ2-1; D remains unclear. Germline values: CDR1 LGHNA, CDR2 YNFKEQ. The CDR3 totals 17 residues. The V gene lost 1 base and the J gene lost 0 bases, with 13 bases spanning the gap. The CDR3 loop is CASSQVGSAFSYNEQFF. The CDR3 DNA reads TGTGCCAGCAGCCAAGTAGGATCCGCTTTCTCCTACAATGAGCAGTTCTTC.

In its sample, this clonotype was seen once. A much larger clonotype is one base distant, so this may be a read error. The chain recombines TRBV3-1 with TRBJ2-4, with 7 bases identical to TRBD1. The CDR3 has 15 residues. CDR1 is LGHDT, CDR2 YNNKEL, per germline (reference sequence). The CDR3 DNA follows: TGTGCCAGCAGCCAATCCGGGACAGCTAAAAACACTCAGTACTTC. It is translated as CASSQSGTAKNTQYF.

This clonotype was counted at least ten times. This chain links TRBV11-2 with TRBJ2-5, with 9 bases fitting TRBD1. The CDR3 has 16 amino acids. Trimming cost V 5 bases and J 5 bases; bases outside gene matches: 12. Germline lookup yields CDR1 SGHAT and CDR2 FQNNGV. The CDR3 loop is CASSNLRTGARETQYF. As DNA, the CDR3 is TGTGCCAGCAGCAACCTCCGGACAGGGGCGCGGGAGACCCAGTACTTC.

On this clonotype itself: This is likely an artifact of a read error, given a far larger clone one base away. J is TRBJ2-7 and V is TRBV2, with D perhaps TRBD2 (5 bases). This CDR3 is 16 amino acids long. V gave up 0 bases and J gave up 7 bases, with 19 bases separating them. The V gene's germline CDR1 is SNHLY and CDR2 FYNNEI. The chain's CDR3 is CASSEARRTVYNEQYF. The CDR3 DNA is TGTGCCAGCAGTGAAGCGCGGAGGACGGTTTACAATGAGCAGTACTTC.

This clonotype has just a few counts. CDR3 region: CATSRDRGDEQYF. In DNA form, the CDR3 reads TGTGCCACCAGCAGAGATCGGGGGGACGAGCAGTACTTC. The chain couples TRBV15 to TRBJ2-7, with 7 bases lining up with TRBD2. The junction had 1 base not matched to a gene; V was cut back by 0 bases and J by 5 bases. The germline V gene encodes CDR1 LNHNV and CDR2 YYDKDF (reference sequence). This CDR3 is built from 13 residues.

Worth noting for this clonotype: With a much larger clone just one base away, this may be a read error. The chain joins TRBV6-1 to TRBJ2-7; a weak D match, TRBD1 (6 bases). V lost 2 bases to trimming and J lost 4 bases, with 12 bases between them. CDR3 length: 14 residues. The germline CDR1 and CDR2 sequences are MNHNS and SASEGT. The chain's CDR3 is CASSECGRGYEQYF. CDR3 bases: TGTGCCAGCAGTGAATGCGGCAGGGGTTACGAGCAGTACTTC.

In its sample, this clonotype was seen a few times. The gene calls are TRBV10-3 and TRBJ1-4, with D maybe TRBD1 (5 bases). The CDR3 is 12 amino acids. V dropped 6 bases and J dropped 6 bases, with 8 bases sitting between them. Germline loops: CDR1 ENHRY, CDR2 SYGVKD. The CDR3 sequence is CAISGTDEKLFF. CDR3 in DNA: TGTGCCATCAGCGGGACGGATGAAAAACTGTTTTTT.

Ten or more counts support this clonotype. The J gene is TRBJ1-2, the V gene TRBV7-9, with 7 bases matching TRBD1. Germline CDR1 reads SEHNR; CDR2 reads FQNEAQ (reference sequence). CDR3 length: 18 amino acids. Losses at the gene ends were 5 bases for V and 3 bases for J; bases not matched to a gene: 18. CDR3 DNA sequence: TGTGCCAGCAGCCCGGGCCGGGGCAGGGGGAATCTCTACTATGGCTACACCTTC. As protein: CASSPGRGRGNLYYGYTF.

This clonotype has only one observation. This sequence is one base from a far larger clone and is likely a read error. The CDR3 DNA reads as TGTGCCTGGACTGGGACAGACCCCTACGAGCAGTTCTTC. This sequence encodes CAWTGTDPYEQFF. This rearrangement joins TRBV30 to TRBJ2-1, with 7 bases matching TRBD1. This CDR3 has 13 residues. Germline assignment: CDR1 GTSNPN and CDR2 SVGIG (reference sequence). J lost 10 bases, V lost 4 bases, and 10 bases had no gene match.

This clonotype was picked up many times. This chain links TRBV2 with TRBJ2-7; D might be TRBD2 (6 bases). CDR1 and CDR2 (germline): SNHLY, FYNNEI. V lost 5 bases to trimming and J lost 4 bases, with 18 bases between them. The CDR3 loop spans 15 amino acids. The CDR3: CASSPSRRDEYEQYF. CDR3 bases: TGTGCCAGCAGTCCCTCCCGGCGGGATGAATACGAGCAGTACTTC.

This clonotype was recorded at least ten times. The chain uses TRBV24-1 and TRBJ1-5; 8 bases agree with TRBD1. Trimming cost V 6 bases and J 5 bases; bases outside gene matches: 2. The CDR3 loop spans 13 amino acids. Germline-derived CDR1 and CDR2 are KGHDR and SFDVKD. The CDR3 sequence: CATSPGGDQPQHF. The CDR3 nucleotides are TGTGCCACCAGTCCAGGGGGCGATCAGCCCCAGCATTTT.